These 23 T cell receptor beta chains share one sample of origin, sequenced in a study of T cells after yellow fever vaccination (dated by TCRdb to between 2019 and 2020). The treatment or condition tag for this specimen amounts to: live attenuated yellow fever vaccine strain. Library method: 5' RACE. The listed sequencing device is Illumina HiSeq 2500. TCRdb applied fastp at Q25 and MiXCR to the public reads, then kept only in-frame beta chains. Records with the same CDR3 protein are collapsed into one entry carrying the most frequent genes and DNA. For this sample the table gives roughly 260,000 distinct CDR3 sequences, of which approximately 12% were detected only once. Roughly 0.5% of the sample rests with the top ten. The sequenced sample was CD4+ T cells sorted from PBMCs, obtained 45 days after the yellow fever booster vaccination. The receptors were sampled from a man aged 25 to 40 who received the YFV17D yellow fever vaccine.

The chain uses TRBV5-1 and TRBJ1-4; D is unclear. V was clipped by 4 bases and J by 3 bases, with 16 bases between them. Germline values: CDR1 SGHRS, CDR2 YFSETQ. This CDR3 comprises 16 residues. The CDR3 reads CASSETHKAANEKLFF. The CDR3 bases are TGCGCCAGCAGCGAGACGCACAAGGCCGCTAATGAAAAACTGTTTTTT.

This clonotype was observed a handful of times. The rearrangement links TRBV5-1 to TRBJ1-1; D call uncertain. This CDR3 is built from 14 residues. Germline assignment: CDR1 SGHRS and CDR2 YFSETQ. V lost 2 bases to trimming and J lost 7 bases, with 15 bases between them. The CDR3 bases are TGCGCCAGCAGCTTAATTTCCAGGTCATATGAAGCTTTCTTT. Its protein product is CASSLISRSYEAFF.

The chain has TRBV5-1 and TRBJ2-7; 9 nucleotides match TRBD1. V was clipped by 4 bases and J by 5 bases; unmatched bases: 7. The CDR3 is 14 amino acids. CDR1 and CDR2 (germline): SGHRS, YFSETQ. The CDR3 nucleotides are TGCGCCAGCAGCGGCGGGACAGGGAGGCACGAGCAGTACTTC. Residues: CASSGGTGRHEQYF.

The chain has TRBV6-5 and TRBJ2-3, with 9 nucleotides matching TRBD2. The CDR3 spans 15 residues. Germline assignment: CDR1 MNHEY and CDR2 SVGAGI. With 2 bases clipped from V and 4 bases from J, the junction kept 4 bases outside the gene matches. The CDR3 region has the DNA TGTGCCAGCAGTTACGGGAGCGGGAGGCCAGATACGCAGTATTTT. Its protein product is CASSYGSGRPDTQYF.

This clonotype was detected a few times. The chain employs TRBV12-3 or TRBV12-4 and TRBJ1-5; D is ambiguous. The V and J ends lost 4 bases and 3 bases respectively, with 10 bases between them. The CDR3 has 14 amino acids. CDR3 loop: CASSWETDNQPQHF. The DNA for the CDR3 is TGTGCCAGCAGTTGGGAAACGGACAATCAGCCCCAGCATTTT.

This clonotype was recorded many times. This chain links TRBV11-2 with TRBJ2-1; D unresolved. The CDR3 covers 13 residues. Germline loops: CDR1 SGHAT, CDR2 FQNNGV. Trimming took 3 bases from V and 5 from J, leaving 8 bases between them. CDR3 nucleotide sequence: TGTGCCAGCAGCTTCTTCGAAAACAATGAGCAGTTCTTC. Its translation is CASSFFENNEQFF.

The sample holds a few counts of this clonotype. The chain links TRBV7-2 to TRBJ2-1; 10 nucleotides match TRBD2. Germline V gene sequence: CDR1 SGHTA, CDR2 FQGNSA. The CDR3 consists of 16 residues. V lost 5 bases and J lost 5; bases outside the gene matches: 9. DNA of the CDR3: TGTGCCAGCAGCCATGGACTAGCGGAACGAAACAATGAGCAGTTCTTC. Amino acids: CASSHGLAERNNEQFF.

This clonotype turned up a few times. The J gene is TRBJ1-4, the V gene TRBV9; D possibly corresponds to TRBD1 (5 bases). CDR3 length equals 14 residues. Trimming took 4 bases from V and 8 from J, leaving 15 bases between them. CDR1 and CDR2 from the germline V gene are SGDLS and YYNGEE. CDR3 bases: TGTGCCAGCAGCTTGGGACCCTGGACGGAAAAACTGTTTTTT. Translated: CASSLGPWTEKLFF.

This clonotype was counted between two and nine times. This chain uses TRBV9 with TRBJ2-7; no clear D. Trimming took 4 bases from V and 1 from J, leaving 18 bases between them. Germline V gene data show CDR1 as SGDLS and CDR2 as YYNGEE. The CDR3 totals 16 residues. CDR3 sequence reads: CASSPYSGGRSYEQYF. The CDR3 bases are TGTGCCAGCAGCCCCTACTCGGGTGGCAGATCCTACGAGCAGTACTTC.

This clonotype was seen ten or more times. The rearrangement links TRBV7-2 to TRBJ2-1, with no clear D. The CDR3 has 16 amino acids. Per the germline V gene, CDR1 is SGHTA and CDR2 is FQGNSA. The ends were cut back, 6 bases at V and 0 bases at J, with 15 bases in the middle. CDR3 bases: TGTGCCAGCAGTTTAAGGGCAGGAAGCTCCTACAATGAGCAGTTCTTC. It encodes CASSLRAGSSYNEQFF.

The chain joins TRBV5-1 to TRBJ1-2; 8 nucleotides agree with TRBD1. After removal of 4 bases from V and 5 bases from J, the junction contained 10 bases not matched to a gene. The CDR3 length is 15 residues. Germline V gives CDR1 SGHRS, CDR2 YFSETQ. Here the CDR3 reads CASSGELGQDYGYTF. The CDR3 DNA is TGCGCCAGCAGCGGAGAACTGGGACAGGATTATGGCTACACCTTC.

This chain joins TRBV24-1 and TRBJ2-1; TRBD2 agrees at 13 bases. V trimming: 2 bases; J trimming: 6 bases; junction bases outside the gene matches: 9. The CDR3 runs 18 residues. Germline values: CDR1 KGHDR, CDR2 SFDVKD. The CDR3 protein is CATSDSRTSGRLSNEQFF. DNA of the CDR3: TGTGCCACCAGTGATTCACGGACTAGCGGGAGATTAAGCAATGAGCAGTTCTTC.

J is TRBJ2-3 and V is TRBV5-1; tentatively, D is TRBD1 (5 bases). The CDR3 totals 15 residues. Germline CDR1 is SGHRS and CDR2 is YFSETQ. V lost 1 base and J lost 4, with 13 bases in between. The CDR3 nucleotides read TGCGCCAGCAGCTTGTTCGGCAGGGTGGCAGATACGCAGTATTTT. Protein: CASSLFGRVADTQYF.

This clonotype was detected a few times. V gene TRBV29-1 combines with J gene TRBJ2-2; perhaps TRBD2 as D (7 bases). The germline gives CDR1 SQVTM, CDR2 ANQGSEA. The CDR3 runs to 14 residues. Trimming shortened V by 7 bases and J by 5 bases, and 17 bases separated the two germline ends. CDR3 in amino acids: CSALGGASTGELFF. CDR3 in DNA: TGCAGCGCCCTGGGGGGGGCCTCTACCGGGGAGCTGTTTTTT.

The CDR3 reads CASSEPRGYTGELFF. The DNA for the CDR3 is TGTGCCAGCAGTGAGCCCAGGGGCTACACCGGGGAGCTGTTTTTT. The chain carries TRBV2 and TRBJ2-2; D may be TRBD1 (6 bases). In germline, CDR1 is SNHLY, CDR2 FYNNEI. The CDR3 consists of 15 residues. V was pared by 3 bases and J by 3 bases, with 11 bases between.

Ten or more counts support this clonotype. This sequence joins TRBV7-8 and TRBJ2-1; 7 bases line up with TRBD2. V lost 5 bases, J lost 11 bases, and 9 bases stayed unmatched. The CDR3 is made up of 13 amino acids. Germline V lookup: CDR1 SGHVS, CDR2 FQNEAQ. As DNA, the CDR3 is TGTGCCAGCAGCCTCCGACTAGCCGGCCAGCAGTTCTTC. Amino acids: CASSLRLAGQQFF. Variable domain in full (rest from reference TRBV7-8 and TRBJ2-1): GAGVSQSPRYKVAKRGQDVALRCDPISGHVSLFWYQQALGQGPEFLTYFQNEAQLDKSGLPSDRFFAERPEGSVSTLKIQRTQQEDSAVYLCASSLRLAGQQFFGPGTRLTVL.

In this sample, this clonotype turned up a few times. The chain combines TRBV29-1 with TRBJ2-3, with D perhaps assigned TRBD1 or TRBD2 (5 bases each). Germline V CDR1 and CDR2: SQVTM, ANQGSEA. This CDR3 comprises 15 residues. V lost 5 bases to trimming and J lost 5 bases, with 20 bases between them. Here the CDR3 reads CSVTLSGGRGDTQYF. The DNA for the CDR3 is TGCAGCGTTACGCTATCTGGGGGACGGGGAGATACGCAGTATTTT.

The rearrangement uses TRBV12-3 or TRBV12-4 and TRBJ2-2, with D hard to call. The CDR3 is 11 amino acids. Trimming left V 6 bases short and J 7 bases short, with 6 bases between. The CDR3 sequence: CASRFSGELFF. CDR3 bases: TGTGCCAGCAGGTTCAGCGGGGAGCTGTTTTTT.

The chain recombines TRBV7-2 with TRBJ2-3, with 14 bases aligning to TRBD2. Germline V gives CDR1 SGHTA, CDR2 FQGNSA. This CDR3 is built from 16 residues. V gave up 1 base and J gave up 5 bases; unmatched junction bases: 2. The CDR3 DNA sequence: TGTGCCAGCAGCTTAGGACTAGCGGGAGGGATAGATACGCAGTATTTT. This encodes CASSLGLAGGIDTQYF.

The chain employs TRBV6-2 or TRBV6-3 and TRBJ1-5; D not certain. The germline V and J ends were trimmed by 4 bases and 9 bases, with 16 bases remaining between them. The CDR3 spans 14 residues. Germline V gene data show CDR1 as MNHEY and CDR2 as SVGEGT. The chain's CDR3 is CASSLVQTSGPQHF. In nucleotides, the CDR3 is TGTGCCAGCAGTTTGGTACAAACTAGCGGGCCCCAGCATTTT.

The rearrangement links TRBV12-3 or TRBV12-4 to TRBJ2-2, with no clear D. The CDR3 extends over 12 amino acids. The V end was cut by 8 bases, the J end by 6 bases, with 10 bases between. DNA for the CDR3: TGTGCCAGCCAACTGGGCCCCGGGGAGCTGTTTTTT. It is translated as CASQLGPGELFF.

As regards this clonotype: At one of its ends the junction is not consistent with the germline gene, which may arise from a read error. The chain recombines TRBV2 with TRBJ1-6; 8 nucleotides match TRBD1. Germline-derived CDR1 and CDR2 are SNHLY and FYNNEI. This CDR3 is built from 15 residues. In nucleotides, the CDR3 is TGTGACAGCAGGACCGGGACAGGTTTTAATTCACCCCTCCACTTT. This encodes CDSRTGTGFNSPLHF.

This CDR3 is CSVEDIGGTEQYF. The CDR3 DNA follows: TGCAGCGTTGAAGATATCGGCGGAACTGAGCAGTACTTC. The chain is built from TRBV29-1 and TRBJ2-7; no firm D call. The germline V gene has CDR1 SQVTM and CDR2 ANQGSEA. V lost 0 bases to trimming and J lost 7 bases, with 13 bases between them. The CDR3 sequence is 13 residues long.